This TCR beta chain was documented in a study of cytomegalovirus exposure and HLA in healthy donors. Whole-study findings and limits: A later analysis appeared to link common viral pathogens to several of the most significant clusters.

Worth noting for this clone: Its antigen is as yet unknown. An end of the junction does not agree with germline; a read error may underlie this.

A multiplex PCR was run with 60 Vbeta primers and 13 Jbeta primers. The method was immunoSEQ multiplex PCR; TCRdb's version includes in-frame clones alone and lacks a portion of them. Of about 150,000 clones in the sample, 55% to 85% were seen once. Germline CDR1 and CDR2: GTSNPN and SVGIG (reference sequence). The CDR3 is 13 residues long. Healthy bone marrow donors formed the donor group. The sequence was collected from a man in his forties in good health and CMV-seronegative. Sequencing was done on a sample of PBMCs. This sequence joins TRBV30 and TRBJ1-4, with D maybe TRBD1 (6 bases). The CDR3 is CAWSVLGGGSAIF. CDR3 sequence (DNA): TGTGCCTGGAGTGTACTGGGGGGGGGCTCCGCGATTTTT.